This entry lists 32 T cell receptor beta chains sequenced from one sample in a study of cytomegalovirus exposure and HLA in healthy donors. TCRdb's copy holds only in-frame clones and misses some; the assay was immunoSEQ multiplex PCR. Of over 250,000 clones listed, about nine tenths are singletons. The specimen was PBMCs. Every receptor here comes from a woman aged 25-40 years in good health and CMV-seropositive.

CDR3: CASSYSRPGDEAFF. The CDR3, as DNA: TGTGCCAGCAGTTACTCGAGGCCTGGGGATGAAGCTTTCTTT. This chain joins TRBV6-6 and TRBJ1-1; D not certain. There are 14 residues in the CDR3. Trimming removed 0 bases at V and 7 bases at J, with 12 bases between. CDR1 MNHNY and CDR2 SVGAGI come from the germline V gene (reference sequence).

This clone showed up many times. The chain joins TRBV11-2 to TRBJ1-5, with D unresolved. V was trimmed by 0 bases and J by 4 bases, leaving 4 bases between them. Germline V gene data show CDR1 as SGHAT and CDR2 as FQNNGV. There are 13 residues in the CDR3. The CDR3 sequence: CASSLDWNQPQHF. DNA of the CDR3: TGTGCCAGCAGCTTAGACTGGAATCAGCCCCAGCATTTT.

CDR3 DNA: TGTGCCAGCAGTTTATCGGGAGGTTCTGGAAACACCATATATTTT. It encodes CASSLSGGSGNTIYF. The rearrangement uses TRBV27 and TRBJ1-3, with no clear D. This CDR3 is 15 amino acids long. CDR1 and CDR2 from the germline V gene are MNHEY and SMNVEV (reference sequence). Trimming pared 0 bases from V and 1 base from J, leaving 7 bases between.

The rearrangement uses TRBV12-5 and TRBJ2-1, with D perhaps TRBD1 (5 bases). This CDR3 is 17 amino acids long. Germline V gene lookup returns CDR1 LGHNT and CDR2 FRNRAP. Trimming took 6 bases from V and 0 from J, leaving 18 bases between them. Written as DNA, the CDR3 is TGTGCTAGTGGCCTCTACCCCAGGGCGATCTCCTACAATGAGCAGTTCTTC. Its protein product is CASGLYPRAISYNEQFF. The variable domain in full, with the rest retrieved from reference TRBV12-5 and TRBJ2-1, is DARVTQTPRHKVTEMGQEVTMRCQPILGHNTVFWYRQTMMQGLELLAYFRNRAPLDDSGMPKDRFSAEMPDATLATLKIQPSEPRDSAVYFCASGLYPRAISYNEQFFGPGTRLTVL.

CDR3 coding DNA: TGTGCCAGCAGCTTAGCTATGAGCGGGCTAGCGGGGATAAATGAGCAGTTCTTC. It encodes CASSLAMSGLAGINEQFF. The rearrangement joins TRBV11-3 to TRBJ2-1, with 9 positions matching TRBD2. From germline, CDR1 is SGHNT and CDR2 YENEEA. The CDR3 is 18 residues long. Trimming at V came to 1 base and at J to 7 bases, leaving 14 bases not matched to a gene.

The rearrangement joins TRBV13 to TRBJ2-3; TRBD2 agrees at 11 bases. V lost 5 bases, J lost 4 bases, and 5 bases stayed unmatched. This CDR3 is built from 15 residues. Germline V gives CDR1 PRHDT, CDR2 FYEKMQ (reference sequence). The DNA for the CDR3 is TGTGCCAGCAGCCCCCCTAGCGGGAGGTCAGATACGCAGTATTTT. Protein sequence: CASSPPSGRSDTQYF. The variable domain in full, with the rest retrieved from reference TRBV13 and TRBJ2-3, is AAGVIQSPRHLIKEKRETATLKCYPIPRHDTVYWYQQGPGQDPQFLISFYEKMQSDKGSIPDRFSAQQFSDYHSELNMSSLELGDSALYFCASSPPSGRSDTQYFGPGTRLTVL.

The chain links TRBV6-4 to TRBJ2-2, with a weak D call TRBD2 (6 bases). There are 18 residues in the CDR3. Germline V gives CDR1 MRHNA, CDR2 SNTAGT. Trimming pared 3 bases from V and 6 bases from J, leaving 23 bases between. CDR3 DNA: TGTGCCAGCAGTGAGATCGTGACGCGGCGGGATATTTCCGGGGAGCTGTTTTTT. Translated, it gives CASSEIVTRRDISGELFF.

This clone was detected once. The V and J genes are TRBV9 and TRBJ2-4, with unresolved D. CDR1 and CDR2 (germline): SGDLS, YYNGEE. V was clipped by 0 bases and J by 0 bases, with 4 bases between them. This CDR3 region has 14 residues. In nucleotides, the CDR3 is TGTGCCAGCAGCGTAGGACTAGCCAAAAACATTCAGTACTTC. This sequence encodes CASSVGLAKNIQYF.

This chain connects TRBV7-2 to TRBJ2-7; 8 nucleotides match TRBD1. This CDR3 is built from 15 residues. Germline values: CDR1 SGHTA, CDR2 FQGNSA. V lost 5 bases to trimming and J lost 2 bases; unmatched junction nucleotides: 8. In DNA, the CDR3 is TGTGCCAGCAGCCCCCGACAGGGGACAACCTACGAGCAGTACTTC. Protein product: CASSPRQGTTYEQYF.

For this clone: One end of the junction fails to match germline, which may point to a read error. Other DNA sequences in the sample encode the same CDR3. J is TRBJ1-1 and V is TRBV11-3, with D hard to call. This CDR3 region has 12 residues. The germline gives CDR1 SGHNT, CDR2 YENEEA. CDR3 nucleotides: TGTGCCAGCAGCTCAGGAAACACTGAGGCTTTCTTT. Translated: CASSSGNTEAFF.

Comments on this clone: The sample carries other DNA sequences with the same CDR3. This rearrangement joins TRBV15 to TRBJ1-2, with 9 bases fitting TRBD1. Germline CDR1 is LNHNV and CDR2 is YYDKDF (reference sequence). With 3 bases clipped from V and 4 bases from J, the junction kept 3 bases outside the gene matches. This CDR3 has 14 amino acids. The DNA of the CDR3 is TGTGCCACCAGCAGGGACAGGGGCTCCTATGGCTACACCTTC. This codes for CATSRDRGSYGYTF.

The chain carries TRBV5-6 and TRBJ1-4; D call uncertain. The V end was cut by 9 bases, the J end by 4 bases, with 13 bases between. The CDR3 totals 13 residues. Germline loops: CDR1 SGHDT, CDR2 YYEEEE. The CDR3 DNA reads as TGTGCCACCCAACGTAGGGTTAATGAAAAACTGTTTTTT. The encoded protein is CATQRRVNEKLFF.

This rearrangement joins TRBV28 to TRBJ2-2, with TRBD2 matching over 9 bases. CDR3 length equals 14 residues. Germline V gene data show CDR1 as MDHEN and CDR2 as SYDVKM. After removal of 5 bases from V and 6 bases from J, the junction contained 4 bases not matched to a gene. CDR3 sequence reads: CASSRIAGAGELFF. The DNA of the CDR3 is TGTGCCAGCAGTAGGATAGCGGGAGCCGGGGAGCTGTTTTTT.

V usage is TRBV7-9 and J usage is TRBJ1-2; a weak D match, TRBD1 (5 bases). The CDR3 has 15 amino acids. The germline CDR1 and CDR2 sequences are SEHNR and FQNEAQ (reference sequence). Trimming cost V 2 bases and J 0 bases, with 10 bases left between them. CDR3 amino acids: CASSLQTASNYGYTF. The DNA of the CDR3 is TGTGCCAGCAGCTTACAGACAGCATCTAACTATGGCTACACCTTC.

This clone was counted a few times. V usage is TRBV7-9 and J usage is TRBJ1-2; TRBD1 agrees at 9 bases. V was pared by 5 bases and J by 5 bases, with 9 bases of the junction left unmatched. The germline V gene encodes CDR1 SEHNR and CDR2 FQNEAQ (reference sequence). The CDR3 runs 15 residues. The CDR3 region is CASSPTDRGTYGYTF. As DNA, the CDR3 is TGTGCCAGCAGCCCAACGGACAGGGGAACATATGGCTACACCTTC.

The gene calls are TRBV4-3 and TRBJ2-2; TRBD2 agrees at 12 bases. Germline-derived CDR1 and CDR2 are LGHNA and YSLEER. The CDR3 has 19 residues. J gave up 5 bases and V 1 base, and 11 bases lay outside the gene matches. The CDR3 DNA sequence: TGCGCCAGCAGCCAAGCTCTAGCGGGAGGGCTTAGATCGACCGGGGAGCTGTTTTTT. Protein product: CASSQALAGGLRSTGELFF.

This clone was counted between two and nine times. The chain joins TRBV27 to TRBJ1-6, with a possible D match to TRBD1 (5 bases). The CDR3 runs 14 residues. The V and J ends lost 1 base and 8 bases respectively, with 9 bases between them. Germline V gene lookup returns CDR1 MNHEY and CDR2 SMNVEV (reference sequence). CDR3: CASSLWDPYSPLHF. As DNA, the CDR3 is TGTGCCAGCAGTTTATGGGACCCCTATTCACCCCTCCACTTT.

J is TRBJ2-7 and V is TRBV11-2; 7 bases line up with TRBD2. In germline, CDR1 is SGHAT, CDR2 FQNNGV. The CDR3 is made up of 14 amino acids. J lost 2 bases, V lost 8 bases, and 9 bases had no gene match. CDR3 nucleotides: TGTGCCAGCTCGGGTTCGGGAGGAGCCTACGAGCAGTACTTC. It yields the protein CASSGSGGAYEQYF.

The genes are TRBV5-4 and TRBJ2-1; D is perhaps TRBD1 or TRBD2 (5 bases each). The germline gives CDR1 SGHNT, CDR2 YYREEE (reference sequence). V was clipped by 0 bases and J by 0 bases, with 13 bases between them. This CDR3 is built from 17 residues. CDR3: CASSLGGPVSSYNEQFF. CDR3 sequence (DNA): TGTGCCAGCAGCTTGGGGGGACCCGTGAGCTCCTACAATGAGCAGTTCTTC.

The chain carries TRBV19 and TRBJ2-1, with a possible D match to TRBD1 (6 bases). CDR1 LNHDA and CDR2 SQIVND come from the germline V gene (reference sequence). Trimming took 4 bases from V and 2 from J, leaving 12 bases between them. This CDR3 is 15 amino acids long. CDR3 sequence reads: CASSTGRDTYNEQFF. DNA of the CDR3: TGTGCCAGTAGTACAGGCAGGGACACCTACAATGAGCAGTTCTTC. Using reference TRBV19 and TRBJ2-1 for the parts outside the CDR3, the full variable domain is DGGITQSPKYLFRKEGQNVTLSCEQNLNHDAMYWYRQDPGQGLRLIYYSQIVNDFQKGDIAEGYSVSREKKESFPLTVTSAQKNPTAFYLCASSTGRDTYNEQFFGPGTRLTVL.

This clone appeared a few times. CDR3 sequence reads: CASSPGGMNTEAFF. Here the CDR3 DNA reads TGTGCCAGCAGCCCGGGGGGCATGAACACTGAAGCTTTCTTT. The rearrangement uses TRBV6-1 and TRBJ1-1; tentatively, D is TRBD1 (6 bases). V dropped 6 bases and J dropped 0 bases, with 11 bases sitting between them. This CDR3 comprises 14 residues. Looked up from germline, CDR1 is MNHNS and CDR2 is SASEGT.

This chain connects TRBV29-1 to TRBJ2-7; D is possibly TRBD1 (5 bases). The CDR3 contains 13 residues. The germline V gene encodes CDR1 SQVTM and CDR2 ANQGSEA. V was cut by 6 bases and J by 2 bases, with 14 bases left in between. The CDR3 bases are TGCAGCGTGGCAAGGGGTACTACCTACGAGCAGTACTTC. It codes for CSVARGTTYEQYF.

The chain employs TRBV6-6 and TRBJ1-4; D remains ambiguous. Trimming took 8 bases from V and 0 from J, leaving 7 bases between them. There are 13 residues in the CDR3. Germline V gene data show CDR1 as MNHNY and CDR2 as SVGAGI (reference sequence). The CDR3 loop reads CASLRATNEKLFF. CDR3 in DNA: TGTGCCAGCCTGCGGGCAACTAATGAAAAACTGTTTTTT.

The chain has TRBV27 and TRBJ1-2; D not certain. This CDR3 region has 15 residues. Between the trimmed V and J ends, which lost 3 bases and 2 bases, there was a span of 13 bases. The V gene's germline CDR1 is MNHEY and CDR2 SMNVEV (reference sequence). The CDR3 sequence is CASSFGVSLNYGYTF. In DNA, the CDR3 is TGTGCCAGCAGTTTTGGGGTATCGTTGAACTATGGCTACACCTTC.

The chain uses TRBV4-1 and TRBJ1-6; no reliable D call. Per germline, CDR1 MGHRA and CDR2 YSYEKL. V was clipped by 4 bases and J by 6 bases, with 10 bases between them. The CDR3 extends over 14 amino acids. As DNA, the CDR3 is TGCGCCAGCAGCCTTCGGCTGCTTAATTCACCCCTCCACTTT. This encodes CASSLRLLNSPLHF.

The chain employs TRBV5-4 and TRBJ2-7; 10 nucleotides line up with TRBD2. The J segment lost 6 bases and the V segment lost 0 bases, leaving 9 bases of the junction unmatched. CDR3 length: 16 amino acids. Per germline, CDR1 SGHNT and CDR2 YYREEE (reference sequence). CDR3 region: CASSLVAGLANPEQYF. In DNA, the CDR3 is TGTGCCAGCAGCTTGGTGGCGGGACTAGCGAATCCCGAGCAGTACTTC.

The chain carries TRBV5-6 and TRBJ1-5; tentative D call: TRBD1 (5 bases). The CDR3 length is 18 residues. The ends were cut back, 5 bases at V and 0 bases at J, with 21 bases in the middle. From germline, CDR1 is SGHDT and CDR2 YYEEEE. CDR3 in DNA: TGTGCCAGCAGAACATCGACAGCGTTACTTTATAGCAATCAGCCCCAGCATTTT. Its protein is CASRTSTALLYSNQPQHF.

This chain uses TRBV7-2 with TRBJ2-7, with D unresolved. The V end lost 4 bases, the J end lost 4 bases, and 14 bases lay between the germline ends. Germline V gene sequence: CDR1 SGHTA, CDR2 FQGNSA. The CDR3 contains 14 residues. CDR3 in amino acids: CASSYGGPGYEQYF. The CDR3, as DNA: TGTGCCAGCAGCTACGGCGGACCTGGATACGAGCAGTACTTC.

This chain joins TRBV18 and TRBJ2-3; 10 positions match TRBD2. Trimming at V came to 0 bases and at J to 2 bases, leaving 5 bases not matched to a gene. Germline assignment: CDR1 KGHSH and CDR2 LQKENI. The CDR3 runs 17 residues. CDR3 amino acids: CASSPPGLAEDTDTQYF. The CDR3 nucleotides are TGTGCCAGCTCACCACCCGGACTAGCGGAGGACACAGATACGCAGTATTTT.

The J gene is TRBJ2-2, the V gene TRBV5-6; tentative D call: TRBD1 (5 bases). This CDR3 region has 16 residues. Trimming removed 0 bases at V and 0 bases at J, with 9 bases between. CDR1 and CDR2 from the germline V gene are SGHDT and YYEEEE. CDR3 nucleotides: TGTGCCAGCAGCTTGGGGGCAGGGTCGAACACCGGGGAGCTGTTTTTT. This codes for CASSLGAGSNTGELFF. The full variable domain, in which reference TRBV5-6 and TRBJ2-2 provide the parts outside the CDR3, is DAGVTQSPTHLIKTRGQQVTLRCSPKSGHDTVSWYQQALGQGPQFIFQYYEEEERQRGNFPDRFSGHQFPNYSSELNVNALLLGDSALYLCASSLGAGSNTGELFFGEGSRLTVL.

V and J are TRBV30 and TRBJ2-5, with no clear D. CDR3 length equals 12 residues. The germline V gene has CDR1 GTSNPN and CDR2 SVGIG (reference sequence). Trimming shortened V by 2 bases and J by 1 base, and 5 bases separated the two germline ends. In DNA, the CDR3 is TGTGCCTGGAGTACAAGCCAAGAGACCCAGTACTTC. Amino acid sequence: CAWSTSQETQYF.

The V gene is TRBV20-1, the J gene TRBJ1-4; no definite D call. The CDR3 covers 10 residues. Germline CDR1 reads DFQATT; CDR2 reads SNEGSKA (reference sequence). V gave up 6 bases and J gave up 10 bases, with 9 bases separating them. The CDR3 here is CSAAEGKLFF. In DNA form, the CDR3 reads TGCAGTGCCGCGGAGGGAAAACTGTTTTTT.